This T cell receptor (beta chain) was recovered during a study of cytomegalovirus exposure and HLA in healthy donors. In the study overall: Samples from HLA-typed donors yielded around 79 million unique TCRs in an early data release.

General study points: Researchers catalogued 164 TCR beta chains as cytomegalovirus-associated. Association of a missense DCLRE1C variant with TCR beta V- and J-gene trimming was reported in a later analysis. Immune exposure information available was restricted to CMV serostatus.

CDR3 length equals 13 residues. The V end was cut by 0 bases, the J end by 0 bases, with 5 bases between. CDR1 and CDR2 (germline): GTSNPN, SVGIG (reference sequence). This clone appeared a few times. The target antigen is unknown. With 60 Vbeta and 13 Jbeta primers, the PCR was carried out. Libraries were prepared by immunoSEQ multiplex PCR; TCRdb keeps only in-frame clonotypes and omits some of them. The data show over 95,000 clones, 77% seen once. The sequencing sample was made of PBMCs. This sequence was found in a female donor in good health and CMV-seronegative. The chain joins TRBV30 to TRBJ1-1; D is undetermined. CDR3 in DNA: TGTGCCTGGAGTGTATTAGTGAACACTGAAGCTTTCTTT. This encodes CAWSVLVNTEAFF.